These T cell receptor beta chains were read from a single sample in a study of shared clonotypes between healthy human individuals. Sequenced by immunoSEQ multiplex PCR; TCRdb stores in-frame clones only, minus some. The sample contains 230,000 or so clones, 50% to 75% of which appear only once. The sample taken for sequencing was memory CD4+ T cells sorted from blood. Receptors were obtained from a man younger than 40 in good health. Both conserved end residues are part of each CDR3. The order of the fields is J gene, clone size, CDR3 length, V gene, D gene, CDR3 protein, CDR3 DNA. A D gene is named only where the DNA matches it firmly. The size field is filled for only some rows; it gives once, few, many or a size class.

TRBJ2-7 | . | 16 | TRBV5-1 | TRBD2 | CASSTRGTSVPYEQYF | TGCGCCAGCAGCACTCGCGGGACTAGCGTACCCTACGAGCAGTACTTC
TRBJ2-5 | few | 14 | TRBV7-7 | . | CASSPDGLKETQYF | TGTGCCAGCAGCCCCGACGGCTTAAAAGAGACCCAGTACTTC
TRBJ2-3 | few | 16 | TRBV15 | . | CATSRYQGGGTDTQYF | TGTGCCACCAGCAGATACCAGGGTGGTGGGACAGATACGCAGTATTTT
TRBJ2-7 | . | 17 | TRBV5-1 | TRBD2 | CASSLRTSGNSGHEQYF | TGCGCCAGCAGCTTGAGGACTAGCGGGAACTCGGGCCACGAGCAGTACTTC
TRBJ2-3 | few | 15 | TRBV5-6 | TRBD2 | CASSWLAGPTDTQYF | TGTGCCAGCAGCTGGCTAGCGGGACCCACAGATACGCAGTATTTT
TRBJ2-1 | . | 15 | TRBV11-2 | . | CASSLMGDTYNEQFF | TGTGCCAGCAGCTTGATGGGGGACACCTACAATGAGCAGTTCTTC
TRBJ2-7 | . | 13 | TRBV9 | . | CASSRTGTREQYF | TGTGCCAGCAGCCGCACCGGGACCAGAGAGCAGTACTTC
TRBJ2-3 | . | 15 | TRBV28 | TRBD2 | CASSSLAGGTDTQYF | TGTGCCAGCAGTTCACTAGCGGGTGGCACAGATACGCAGTATTTT
TRBJ2-2 | few | 16 | TRBV11-3 | . | CASSLGHLANTGELFF | TGTGCCAGCAGCTTAGGACACCTCGCGAACACCGGGGAGCTGTTTTTT
TRBJ2-7 | . | 14 | TRBV7-2 | TRBD2 | CASRPGLAVYEQYF | TGTGCCAGCAGGCCAGGACTAGCGGTCTACGAGCAGTACTTC
TRBJ2-1 | . | 13 | TRBV11-3 | . | CASSRGQYNEQFF | TGTGCCAGCAGCCGGGGCCAGTACAATGAGCAGTTCTTC
TRBJ1-5 | . | 13 | TRBV28 | . | CASSRQAGQPQHF | TGTGCCAGCAGTCGACAGGCGGGGCAGCCCCAGCATTTT
TRBJ1-1 | . | 14 | TRBV29-1 | TRBD1 | CSAQPGQGDTEAFF | TGCAGCGCACAACCGGGACAGGGGGACACTGAAGCTTTCTTT
TRBJ2-2 | once | 14 | TRBV2 | . | CASGRGSNTGELFF | TGTGCCAGTGGTAGGGGTTCTAACACCGGGGAGCTGTTTTTT
TRBJ1-2 | . | 12 | TRBV28 | . | CASSLQNYGYTF | TGTGCCAGCAGTTTACAGAACTATGGCTACACCTTC
TRBJ2-7 | many | 15 | TRBV6-5 | . | CASSYSLGGSYEQYF | TGTGCCAGCAGTTACTCGCTCGGAGGCTCCTACGAGCAGTACTTC
TRBJ2-3 | few | 18 | TRBV10-3 | . | CAISEASPTRLSTDTQYF | TGTGCCATCAGTGAAGCCTCTCCGACAAGGTTGAGCACAGATACGCAGTATTTT
TRBJ1-3 | . | 17 | TRBV5-6 | . | CASSLGELRLSGNTIYF | TGTGCCAGCAGCTTAGGGGAACTTAGACTCTCTGGAAACACCATATATTTT
TRBJ2-7 | . | 15 | TRBV7-2 | TRBD1 | CASRELGTGTYEQYF | TGTGCCAGCAGAGAGCTCGGGACAGGGACCTACGAGCAGTACTTC
TRBJ2-3 | . | 15 | TRBV5-1 | . | CASSLVGSVSDTQYF | TGCGCCAGCAGCTTGGTGGGCAGTGTTTCGGATACGCAGTATTTT
TRBJ2-5 | . | 21 | TRBV14 | TRBD2 | CASSLQTLLAGSGLNQETQYF | TGTGCCAGCAGCCTCCAAACCTTACTAGCGGGAAGCGGTCTTAACCAAGAGACCCAGTACTTC
TRBJ2-7 | . | 18 | TRBV5-1 | TRBD2 | CASSLEAGGPLSAYEQYF | TGCGCCAGCAGCTTGGAAGCGGGAGGGCCGTTGAGTGCCTACGAGCAGTACTTC
TRBJ2-5 | few | 13 | TRBV10-3 | TRBD2 | CAIRQTSVETQYF | TGTGCCATCAGGCAGACTAGCGTAGAGACCCAGTACTTC
TRBJ2-7 | . | 14 | TRBV5-1 | TRBD2 | CASSSTSGAYEQYF | TGCGCCAGCAGCTCGACTAGCGGAGCCTACGAGCAGTACTTC
TRBJ2-4 | . | 15 | TRBV19 | TRBD2 | CASSLLAAGENIQYF | TGTGCCAGTAGTCTTTTGGCCGCGGGGGAAAACATTCAGTACTTC
TRBJ2-2 | . | 15 | TRBV11-2 | TRBD1 | CASSAQTGNGGELFF | TGTGCCAGCAGCGCACAGACAGGGAACGGCGGGGAGCTGTTTTTT
TRBJ2-3 | . | 15 | TRBV2 | . | CASSPGTASPDTQYF | TGTGCCAGCAGCCCCGGGACTGCGAGCCCAGATACGCAGTATTTT
TRBJ1-4 | few | 14 | TRBV5-1 | . | CASSLFQGDEKLFF | TGCGCCAGCAGCTTGTTTCAGGGTGATGAAAAACTGTTTTTT
TRBJ2-7 | few | 13 | TRBV6-5 | TRBD1 | CASSSQGAGEQYF | TGTGCCAGCAGTTCACAGGGGGCGGGCGAGCAGTACTTC
TRBJ2-1 | . | 11 | TRBV5-6 | . | CASSSHDEQFF | TGTGCCAGCAGTAGCCATGATGAGCAGTTCTTC
TRBJ2-7 | many | 13 | TRBV15 | . | CATSRTTGNEQYF | TGTGCCACCAGCAGAACTACAGGGAACGAGCAGTACTTC
TRBJ2-3 | . | 16 | TRBV7-6 | . | CASSSTGTGSTDTQYF | TGTGCCAGCAGCTCGACCGGGACGGGTAGCACAGATACGCAGTATTTT
TRBJ2-7 | few | 15 | TRBV6-6 | TRBD2 | CASTQVRLADYEQYF | TGTGCCAGCACCCAAGTGCGGCTAGCGGACTACGAGCAGTACTTC
TRBJ2-2 | . | 15 | TRBV11-3 | TRBD1 | CASSLGQGATGELFF | TGTGCCAGCAGCTTGGGACAGGGGGCGACCGGGGAGCTGTTTTTT
TRBJ1-2 | . | 16 | TRBV5-1 | TRBD1 | CASSPTPGQGGHGYTF | TGCGCCAGCAGCCCTACGCCGGGACAGGGGGGTCATGGCTACACCTTC
TRBJ2-5 | . | 14 | TRBV6-6 | . | CASSYDLHGETQYF | TGTGCCAGCAGTTACGATCTTCACGGCGAGACCCAGTACTTC
TRBJ2-3 | once | 14 | TRBV21-1 | . | CASRLAGDLDTQYF | TGTGCCAGCAGACTAGCGGGAGATTTAGATACGCAGTATTTT
TRBJ2-5 | . | 16 | TRBV5-4 | . | CASSLTGGGLGETQYF | TGTGCCAGCAGCTTAACCGGGGGCGGGTTAGGAGAGACCCAGTACTTC
TRBJ2-7 | . | 16 | TRBV6-5 | . | CASSYDYIRASYEQYF | TGTGCCAGCAGTTACGACTATATCAGGGCATCCTACGAGCAGTACTTC
TRBJ2-7 | . | 12 | TRBV30 | . | CAWSFVSYEQYF | TGTGCCTGGAGTTTTGTTTCCTACGAGCAGTACTTC
TRBJ2-2 | . | 14 | TRBV29-1 | . | CSVLAIANTGELFF | TGCAGCGTCCTAGCGATCGCGAACACCGGGGAGCTGTTTTTT
TRBJ2-2 | few | 14 | TRBV28 | . | CASRQTGLSGELFF | TGTGCCAGCAGACAGACCGGGCTTAGCGGGGAGCTGTTTTTT
TRBJ2-1 | . | 13 | TRBV7-8 | . | CASTSYREGEQFF | TGTGCCAGCACCTCTTACAGGGAAGGGGAGCAGTTCTTC
TRBJ1-1 | many | 16 | TRBV27 | . | CASSLLQGLKNTEAFF | TGTGCCAGCAGTTTACTCCAGGGCCTTAAGAACACTGAAGCTTTCTTT
TRBJ2-1 | . | 16 | TRBV27 | TRBD1 | CASKPRGDRGGEKQFF | TGTGCCAGCAAACCCCGGGGGGACAGGGGTGGAGAGAAGCAGTTCTTC
TRBJ1-5 | . | 11 | TRBV20-1 | . | CSARGGGPQHF | TGCAGTGCTAGAGGGGGAGGGCCCCAGCATTTT
TRBJ2-7 | . | 14 | TRBV27 | TRBD2 | CASSPSGRPYEQYF | TGTGCCAGCAGCCCAAGCGGGAGGCCCTACGAGCAGTACTTC
TRBJ1-4 | few | 14 | TRBV5-4 | . | CASSVETGGEKLFF | TGTGCCAGCAGCGTAGAGACAGGAGGTGAAAAACTGTTTTTT
TRBJ2-5 | . | 16 | TRBV18 | TRBD1 | CASSPKPGTGLETQYF | TGTGCCAGCTCACCGAAACCCGGGACAGGGTTGGAGACCCAGTACTTC